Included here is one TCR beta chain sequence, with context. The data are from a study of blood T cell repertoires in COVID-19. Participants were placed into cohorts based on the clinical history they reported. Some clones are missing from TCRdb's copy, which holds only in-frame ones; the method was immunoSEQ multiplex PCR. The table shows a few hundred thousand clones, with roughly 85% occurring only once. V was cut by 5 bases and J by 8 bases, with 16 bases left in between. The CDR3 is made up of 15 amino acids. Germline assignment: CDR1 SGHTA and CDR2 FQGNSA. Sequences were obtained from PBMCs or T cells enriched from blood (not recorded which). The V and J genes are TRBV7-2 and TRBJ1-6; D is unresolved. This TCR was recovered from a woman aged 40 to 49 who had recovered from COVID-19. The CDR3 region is CASSPDDGGYSPLHF. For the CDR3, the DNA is TGTGCCAGCAGCCCCGACGACGGAGGGTATTCACCCCTCCACTTT.